These 21 T cell receptor beta chains were all obtained from the same sample, sequenced in a study of spatial heterogeneity in lung cancer. Time point described: sample taken at primary tumor resection. No cells were sorted before sequencing. The whole RNA sequenced was extracted from tumor, nontumor lung or frozen PBMC. A single record per CDR3 protein comes from TCRdb applying MiXCR to the 5' RACE reads. This table holds 95,000 or so distinct CDR3 sequences, roughly 10% found once. The specimen was PBMCs, collected at surgery. The receptors here all came from a male donor with early-stage non-small cell lung cancer.

Many counts were recorded for this clonotype. This sequence joins TRBV5-1 and TRBJ1-5; D might be TRBD1 (5 bases). Trimming shortened V by 4 bases and J by 6 bases, and 11 bases separated the two germline ends. CDR1 is SGHRS and CDR2 is YFSETQ in the germline V gene. This CDR3 region has 13 residues. The CDR3 DNA reads TGCGCCAGCAGCCAGGAGGGGAGTCAGCCCCAGCATTTT. It yields the protein CASSQEGSQPQHF. The complete variable domain, with remaining parts taken from reference TRBV5-1 and TRBJ1-5, reads KAGVTQTPRYLIKTRGQQVTLSCSPISGHRSVSWYQQTPGQGLQFLFEYFSETQRNKGNFPGRFSGRQFSNSRSEMNVSTLELGDSALYLCASSQEGSQPQHFGDGTRLSIL.

This clonotype came up many times. This chain joins TRBV19 and TRBJ1-5, with a tentative D call TRBD1 (6 bases). CDR3 length equals 14 residues. Trimming took 2 bases from V and 5 from J, leaving 10 bases between them. Germline V gene sequence: CDR1 LNHDA, CDR2 SQIVND (reference sequence). The CDR3: CASSIPRGYQPQHF. In nucleotides, the CDR3 is TGTGCCAGTAGTATACCCAGGGGATATCAGCCCCAGCATTTT.

The rearrangement links TRBV20-1 to TRBJ2-1, with 7 bases matching TRBD1. V dropped 4 bases and J dropped 2; count of bases not matched to a gene: 5. Germline CDR1 and CDR2: DFQATT and SNEGSKA (reference sequence). CDR3 size: 14 residues. CDR3 in amino acids: CSATTGLAYNEQFF. DNA of the CDR3: TGCAGTGCTACGACAGGGCTGGCCTACAATGAGCAGTTCTTC.

This clonotype was observed many times. This sequence joins TRBV28 and TRBJ2-7; 7 bases fit TRBD1. The J segment lost 1 base and the V segment lost 8 bases, leaving 2 bases of the junction unmatched. Per germline, CDR1 MDHEN and CDR2 SYDVKM. The CDR3 loop spans 12 amino acids. CDR3 amino acids: CASWGQSYEQYF. The CDR3 region has the DNA TGTGCCAGCTGGGGACAGTCCTACGAGCAGTACTTC. The full variable domain, with the rest looked up from reference TRBV28 and TRBJ2-7, is DVKVTQSSRYLVKRTGEKVFLECVQDMDHENMFWYRQDPGLGLRLIYFSYDVKMKEKGDIPEGYSVSREKKERFSLILESASTNQTSMYLCASWGQSYEQYFGPGTRLTVT.

There are many counts of this clonotype. The V call is TRBV5-5, the J call TRBJ1-3; D is perhaps TRBD1 (6 bases). From germline, CDR1 is SGHKS and CDR2 YYEKEE (reference sequence). The CDR3 sequence is 16 residues long. V was trimmed by 6 bases and J by 4 bases, leaving 20 bases between them. CDR3 amino acids: CASTPSVRGGGNTIYF. CDR3 sequence (DNA): TGTGCCAGCACCCCCTCCGTTAGGGGGGGAGGAAACACCATATATTTT. The complete variable domain, with remaining parts taken from reference TRBV5-5 and TRBJ1-3, reads DAGVTQSPTHLIKTRGQQVTLRCSPISGHKSVSWYQQVLGQGPQFIFQYYEKEERGRGNFPDRFSARQFPNYSSELNVNALLLGDSALYLCASTPSVRGGGNTIYFGEGSWLTVV.

This chain links TRBV20-1 with TRBJ1-3, with a weak D call TRBD1 (6 bases). CDR3 length: 13 amino acids. V dropped 5 bases and J dropped 1 base, with 9 bases sitting between them. Germline assignment: CDR1 DFQATT and CDR2 SNEGSKA (reference sequence). The DNA of the CDR3 is TGCAGTGCTGACAGGAGGTCTGGAAACACCATATATTTT. Amino acids: CSADRRSGNTIYF.

V gene TRBV5-4 combines with J gene TRBJ2-1, with TRBD2 identical over 9 bases. Per germline, CDR1 SGHNT and CDR2 YYREEE (reference sequence). This CDR3 is built from 17 residues. V lost 1 base, J lost 5 bases, and 10 bases stayed unmatched. The CDR3 sequence: CASSLSAAGGRDNEQFF. The CDR3 DNA reads as TGTGCCAGCAGCTTGTCGGCAGCGGGAGGCCGGGACAATGAGCAGTTCTTC.

This clonotype appeared a few times. This chain joins TRBV5-1 and TRBJ1-1; D is unclear. V gave up 0 bases and J gave up 1 base, with 7 bases separating them. Germline CDR1 is SGHRS and CDR2 is YFSETQ. The CDR3 is 14 residues long. The CDR3 DNA follows: TGCGCCAGCAGCTTGGAACCTTCGAACACTGAAGCTTTCTTT. It specifies CASSLEPSNTEAFF.

At least ten counts were recorded for this clonotype. The gene calls are TRBV21-1 and TRBJ1-2; TRBD1, the table's D call, was not compared with the DNA. TRBV21-1 is assigned pseudogene status. The CDR3 has 14 residues. In nucleotides, the CDR3 is TGTGCCAGCCGACAGGGCATTGCTAACTATGGCTACACCTTC. Translating it yields CASRQGIANYGYTF.

Here the CDR3 reads CASSLPGLVVEPSDTQYF. In DNA form, the CDR3 reads TGTGCCAGCAGTTTACCGGGACTAGTCGTAGAACCCTCAGATACGCAGTATTTT. The chain employs TRBV28 and TRBJ2-3, with TRBD2 identical over 8 bases. The length of the CDR3 is 18 residues. Per the germline V gene, CDR1 is MDHEN and CDR2 is SYDVKM. Trimming removed 2 bases from V and 4 bases from J; junction bases left unmatched: 14. The complete variable domain, with remaining parts taken from reference TRBV28 and TRBJ2-3, reads DVKVTQSSRYLVKRTGEKVFLECVQDMDHENMFWYRQDPGLGLRLIYFSYDVKMKEKGDIPEGYSVSREKKERFSLILESASTNQTSMYLCASSLPGLVVEPSDTQYFGPGTRLTVL.

The chain uses TRBV4-2 and TRBJ2-4, with D tentatively TRBD1 (6 bases). V gave up 0 bases and J gave up 7 bases, with 19 bases separating them. The CDR3 is 17 residues long. The germline V gene encodes CDR1 LGHNA and CDR2 YNFKEQ. CDR3 sequence (DNA): TGTGCCAGCAGCCAAGACAGGGCAGGGTACAGGGCCAACATTCAGTACTTC. Its protein is CASSQDRAGYRANIQYF.

This clonotype was counted at least ten times. The chain couples TRBV10-3 to TRBJ2-5; 12 bases line up with TRBD2. Germline CDR1 ENHRY, CDR2 SYGVKD. There are 13 residues in the CDR3. V was pared by 10 bases and J by 5 bases, with 5 bases of the junction left unmatched. In DNA form, the CDR3 reads TGTGCCACGACTAGCGGGAGCATGGAGACCCAGTACTTC. Its translation is CATTSGSMETQYF.

The chain couples TRBV20-1 to TRBJ2-3; no clear D. Deletions cut 0 bases from V and 2 bases from J, with 12 bases between. The germline V gene has CDR1 DFQATT and CDR2 SNEGSKA (reference sequence). The CDR3 totals 15 residues. The CDR3 spells CSARDARASTDTQYF. The CDR3 region has the DNA TGCAGTGCTAGAGATGCCCGGGCTTCCACAGATACGCAGTATTTT.

The rearrangement joins TRBV20-1 to TRBJ2-3; 10 bases are a match to TRBD1. The CDR3 covers 18 residues. Germline-derived CDR1 and CDR2 are DFQATT and SNEGSKA (reference sequence). The V and J ends lost 5 bases and 2 bases, in that order; junction bases with no gene match: 16. DNA for the CDR3: TGCAGTGCTGAGACAGGGGGCAAGGAGGACGGGGCCACAGATACGCAGTATTTT. Amino acid sequence: CSAETGGKEDGATDTQYF.

As to this clonotype: A single base separates this from a much larger clone, so it may be a read error. V usage is TRBV6-5 and J usage is TRBJ2-4; 8 bases agree with TRBD1. The ends lost 5 bases at V and 0 bases at J; junction bases unmatched: 12. From germline, CDR1 is MNHEY and CDR2 SVGAGI. This CDR3 contains 18 residues. The CDR3 loop is CASSRGLRQGLAKNIQYF. CDR3 nucleotides: TGTGCCAGCAGTCGCGGATTGCGACAGGGGCTAGCCAAAAACATTCAGTACTTC.

In this sample, this clonotype turned up many times. The gene calls are TRBV3-1 and TRBJ2-2; no definite D call. Germline CDR1 is LGHDT and CDR2 is YNNKEL (reference sequence). The germline V and J ends were trimmed by 0 bases and 1 base, with 3 bases remaining between them. The CDR3 spans 14 residues. The CDR3 bases are TGTGCCAGCAGCCAAGAAGGGAACACCGGGGAGCTGTTTTTT. Encoded protein: CASSQEGNTGELFF. Full variable domain (outside the CDR3, taken from reference TRBV3-1 and TRBJ2-2): DTAVSQTPKYLVTQMGNDKSIKCEQNLGHDTMYWYKQDSKKFLKIMFSYNNKELIINETVPNRFSPKSPDKAHLNLHINSLELGDSAVYFCASSQEGNTGELFFGEGSRLTVL.

This clonotype was counted ten times or more. The chain uses TRBV20-1 and TRBJ2-3; 12 nucleotides match TRBD1. Trimming cost V 3 bases and J 2 bases; bases outside gene matches: 0. Germline assignment: CDR1 DFQATT and CDR2 SNEGSKA (reference sequence). There are 14 residues in the CDR3. The CDR3 protein is CSARGQGATDTQYF. The CDR3 region has the DNA TGCAGTGCTAGGGGACAGGGGGCCACAGATACGCAGTATTTT.

There are a few counts of this clonotype. No conserved phenylalanine or tryptophan ends this CDR3, so it is likely a read error. This rearrangement joins TRBV29-1 to TRBJ1-1; D is unresolved. The ends were cut back, 5 bases at V and 1 base at J, with 5 bases in the middle. This CDR3 is 11 amino acids long. Germline V gene sequence: CDR1 SQVTM, CDR2 ANQGSEA. The CDR3 protein is CSVRWNTEAFS. As DNA, the CDR3 is TGCAGCGTTCGTTGGAACACTGAAGCTTTCTCT.

This rearrangement joins TRBV6-5 to TRBJ2-1, with 8 bases that match TRBD1. J was trimmed by 1 base and V by 6 bases; bases with no gene match: 5. The CDR3 consists of 15 residues. Germline V CDR1 and CDR2: MNHEY, SVGAGI. The CDR3 DNA is TGTGCCAGCAGAATCACAGGGGGGTCCTACAATGAGCAGTTCTTC. Translation gives CASRITGGSYNEQFF.

This chain links TRBV20-1 with TRBJ1-1; 7 bases agree with TRBD1. Germline CDR1 is DFQATT and CDR2 is SNEGSKA (reference sequence). J gave up 3 bases and V 5 bases, and 12 bases lay outside the gene matches. The CDR3 spans 15 residues. The CDR3 coding sequence is TGCAGTGCTCTAGACAGGGCAGGTGGGCACACTGAAGCTTTCTTT. Translated, it gives CSALDRAGGHTEAFF.

V gene TRBV12-3 or TRBV12-4 combines with J gene TRBJ1-6; D unclear. The CDR3 runs to 16 residues. Trimming removed 3 bases at V and 0 bases at J, with 9 bases between. The CDR3 sequence is CASSFDTSSYNSPLHF. CDR3 sequence (DNA): TGTGCCAGCAGTTTCGATACGAGCTCCTATAATTCACCCCTCCACTTT.